Listed here is a single T cell receptor beta chain. The sample belongs to a study of cytomegalovirus exposure and HLA in healthy donors. Researchers ran the PCR with 60 Vbeta and 13 Jbeta primers. Sequencing used immunoSEQ multiplex PCR; TCRdb keeps in-frame clones, though not all of them. Of around 180,000 clones in the sample, 65% to 80% are singletons; the top ten hold roughly 1.1%. The sequence came from a woman aged 40-49 years in good health and CMV-seronegative. Material: PBMCs.

CDR3 in amino acids: CASSVGNGQGATNEKLFF. The CDR3 region has the DNA TGTGCCAGCAGCGTAGGGAACGGACAGGGTGCAACTAATGAAAAACTGTTTTTT. The V call is TRBV9, the J call TRBJ1-4; 8 bases align to TRBD1. The CDR3 loop spans 18 amino acids. Losses at the gene ends were 0 bases for V and 0 bases for J; bases not matched to a gene: 7. Germline V gene lookup returns CDR1 SGDLS and CDR2 YYNGEE. Full variable domain (remainder filled in from reference TRBV9 and TRBJ1-4): DSGVTQTPKHLITATGQRVTLRCSPRSGDLSVYWYQQSLDQGLQFLIQYYNGEERAKGNILERFSAQQFPDLHSELNLSSLELGDSALYFCASSVGNGQGATNEKLFFGSGTQLSVL.